These 24 T cell receptor beta chains were sequenced from one sample in a study of T-cell reconstitution after alpha-beta-depleted transplantation in children. Unique molecular identifiers featured in how the TCRbeta library was prepared. TCRdb reanalysed the PCR reads using MiXCR and keeps one entry per CDR3 protein. In the table there are over 90,000 distinct CDR3 sequences, 4.5% to 7.5% of which are singletons. The source material was PBMCs, mostly from graft donor cells, sampled 60 days after TCRalphabeta/CD19-depleted stem cell transplant. The source is a female patient between 2 and 15 years old who had a stem cell transplant for Fanconi anemia, so the T cells may come from the graft donor.

This clonotype was found many times. This chain joins TRBV28 and TRBJ1-3, with D possibly matching TRBD1 (5 bases). V was pared by 3 bases and J by 0 bases, with 12 bases between. Germline CDR1 reads MDHEN; CDR2 reads SYDVKM. CDR3 length: 16 residues. The CDR3 coding sequence is TGTGCCAGCAGTTTGGGGACCTCCTACTCTGGAAACACCATATATTTT. Protein sequence: CASSLGTSYSGNTIYF. Filled out from reference TRBV28 and TRBJ1-3, the complete variable domain reads DVKVTQSSRYLVKRTGEKVFLECVQDMDHENMFWYRQDPGLGLRLIYFSYDVKMKEKGDIPEGYSVSREKKERFSLILESASTNQTSMYLCASSLGTSYSGNTIYFGEGSWLTVV.

The V call is TRBV27, the J call TRBJ2-1; 8 bases line up with TRBD2. J lost 0 bases, V lost 1 base, and 20 bases had no gene match. CDR1 and CDR2 from the germline V gene are MNHEY and SMNVEV (reference sequence). This CDR3 region has 22 residues. This CDR3 reads CASSLYPRVMGGGIRSYNEQFF. As DNA, the CDR3 is TGTGCCAGCAGTTTATATCCGAGGGTAATGGGCGGGGGGATACGCTCCTACAATGAGCAGTTCTTC.

The chain is built from TRBV20-1 and TRBJ2-7; the D gene is possibly TRBD2 (5 bases). V lost 6 bases to trimming and J lost 0 bases, with 15 bases between them. CDR3 size: 14 residues. CDR1 and CDR2 (germline): DFQATT, SNEGSKA (reference sequence). CDR3 coding DNA: TGCAGTGCAATCACCGGACGGGGCTCCTACGAGCAGTACTTC. It translates to CSAITGRGSYEQYF.

In its sample, this clonotype was seen many times. The chain is built from TRBV20-1 and TRBJ1-1; 7 bases are shared with TRBD1. Germline V lookup: CDR1 DFQATT, CDR2 SNEGSKA (reference sequence). V was pared by 0 bases and J by 10 bases, with 14 bases of the junction left unmatched. The CDR3 is 15 residues long. The CDR3: CSARDGTGTVVGAFF. CDR3 coding DNA: TGCAGTGCTAGAGACGGAACCGGGACAGTTGTGGGAGCTTTCTTT.

This clonotype was detected only a few times. This chain uses TRBV7-9 with TRBJ2-7; 14 bases are shared with TRBD2. The J segment lost 5 bases and the V segment lost 3 bases, leaving 0 bases of the junction unmatched. The CDR3 is 14 amino acids. CDR1 and CDR2 (germline): SEHNR, FQNEAQ (reference sequence). CDR3 sequence: CASSLGLAGDEQYF. The CDR3, as DNA: TGTGCCAGCAGCTTGGGACTAGCGGGGGACGAGCAGTACTTC.

This clonotype was found many times. The chain is built from TRBV12-3 or TRBV12-4 and TRBJ2-3; 7 bases align to TRBD1. This CDR3 has 16 amino acids. The V gene end was trimmed by 6 bases and the J gene end by 0 bases; junction bases not matched to a gene: 9. The CDR3 protein is CASSPDRAASTDTQYF. DNA for the CDR3: TGTGCCAGCAGCCCAGACAGGGCCGCTAGCACAGATACGCAGTATTTT.

V gene TRBV7-9 combines with J gene TRBJ2-7; no definite D call. The CDR3 spans 13 residues. Germline V gene lookup returns CDR1 SEHNR and CDR2 FQNEAQ (reference sequence). The V gene lost 6 bases and the J gene lost 0 bases, with 9 bases spanning the gap. CDR3: CASRRASSYEQYF. CDR3 coding DNA: TGTGCCAGCAGGAGAGCTTCCTCCTACGAGCAGTACTTC.

The sample holds many counts of this clonotype. The DNA of the CDR3 is TGTGCCAGCGGACAGCTAGGGAATTCACCCCTCCACTTT. It specifies CASGQLGNSPLHF. This rearrangement joins TRBV6-1 to TRBJ1-6, with a possible D match to TRBD1 (6 bases). V lost 8 bases to trimming and J lost 7 bases, with 12 bases between them. The V gene's germline CDR1 is MNHNS and CDR2 SASEGT. This CDR3 contains 13 residues.

This clonotype was seen only a few times. This CDR3 reads CASSLRGNNEKLFF. CDR3 nucleotide sequence: TGTGCCAGCAGCCTCCGGGGGAATAATGAAAAACTGTTTTTT. V and J are TRBV7-2 and TRBJ1-4; tentative D call: TRBD1 (5 bases). Germline loops: CDR1 SGHTA, CDR2 FQGNSA. CDR3 length: 14 residues. Trimming took off 5 bases at V and 4 bases at J, with 11 bases between the two ends.

This clonotype was seen just once. V and J are TRBV5-1 and TRBJ1-3; 10 nucleotides match TRBD1. The CDR3 length is 16 residues. Losses at the gene ends were 3 bases for V and 1 base for J; bases not matched to a gene: 4. CDR1 is SGHRS and CDR2 is YFSETQ in the germline V gene. Here the CDR3 DNA reads TGCGCCAGCAGCTCGCTGGGACAGGGGTCTGGAAACACCATATATTTT. Its translation is CASSSLGQGSGNTIYF. The variable domain in full, with the rest retrieved from reference TRBV5-1 and TRBJ1-3, is KAGVTQTPRYLIKTRGQQVTLSCSPISGHRSVSWYQQTPGQGLQFLFEYFSETQRNKGNFPGRFSGRQFSNSRSEMNVSTLELGDSALYLCASSSLGQGSGNTIYFGEGSWLTVV.

This clonotype was picked up a small number of times. J is TRBJ1-5 and V is TRBV12-3 or TRBV12-4, with TRBD1 matching 10 bases. This CDR3 spans 17 amino acids. Losses at the gene ends were 5 bases for V and 5 bases for J; bases not matched to a gene: 12. The CDR3 is CASSQRAGQGLHQPQHF. CDR3 sequence (DNA): TGTGCCAGCAGTCAAAGAGCGGGACAGGGGTTGCATCAGCCCCAGCATTTT.

Only a few counts were recorded for this clonotype. This chain links TRBV7-3 with TRBJ2-3; 7 bases fit TRBD1. Germline V gene sequence: CDR1 SGHTA, CDR2 FQGTGA. This CDR3 is 15 amino acids long. The V gene end was trimmed by 0 bases and the J gene end by 2 bases; junction bases not matched to a gene: 2. CDR3 nucleotides: TGTGCCAGCAGCTTAACAGGGGGCCTCACAGATACGCAGTATTTT. Amino acids: CASSLTGGLTDTQYF.

This clonotype was found many times. CDR3 residues: CSASPGTSGRLTGELFF. CDR3 bases: TGCAGTGCTAGCCCCGGGACTAGCGGGAGACTTACCGGGGAGCTGTTTTTT. The chain joins TRBV20-1 to TRBJ2-2; TRBD2 aligns across 14 bases. V was pared by 3 bases and J by 5 bases, with 8 bases of the junction left unmatched. The germline V gene has CDR1 DFQATT and CDR2 SNEGSKA (reference sequence). The CDR3 spans 17 residues.

This clonotype was observed a handful of times. The V and J genes are TRBV28 and TRBJ2-3, with 9 bases that match TRBD1. Germline V CDR1 and CDR2: MDHEN, SYDVKM. V shed 5 bases, J shed 4 bases, and the junction held 7 bases outside the gene matches. The CDR3 consists of 15 residues. CDR3 nucleotide sequence: TGTGCCAGCAGTCCAGGGACAGGGAGATCAGATACGCAGTATTTT. Its translation is CASSPGTGRSDTQYF.

At least ten counts were recorded for this clonotype. The chain couples TRBV11-2 to TRBJ2-7; D gene unclear. The V end was cut by 1 base, the J end by 5 bases, with 6 bases between. The germline V gene has CDR1 SGHAT and CDR2 FQNNGV. The CDR3 sequence is 12 residues long. The CDR3 DNA sequence: TGTGCCAGCAGCTTAGGTGGAAACGAGCAGTACTTC. It is translated as CASSLGGNEQYF.

This clonotype has ten or more counts. V gene TRBV28 combines with J gene TRBJ1-5, with D perhaps matching TRBD1 (5 bases). With 9 bases removed from V and 4 bases from J, the gap between germline ends came to 7 bases. The germline V gene has CDR1 MDHEN and CDR2 SYDVKM. CDR3 length: 11 amino acids. Here the CDR3 reads CASGGNQPQHF. DNA of the CDR3: TGTGCCAGTGGGGGGAATCAGCCCCAGCATTTT.

This clonotype was counted a few times. The chain couples TRBV29-1 to TRBJ2-3; no clear D gene. The V and J ends lost 5 bases and 0 bases respectively, with 6 bases between them. The CDR3 has 12 amino acids. Germline lookup yields CDR1 SQVTM and CDR2 ANQGSEA. The CDR3 coding sequence is TGCAGCGTTCAGGTTAGCACAGATACGCAGTATTTT. It yields the protein CSVQVSTDTQYF.

This clonotype was detected many times. The rearrangement links TRBV12-3 or TRBV12-4 to TRBJ2-2; tentatively, D is TRBD2 (6 bases). The CDR3 contains 15 residues. Trimming stripped 5 bases from V and 0 bases from J, with 10 bases between. This CDR3 is CASSPPSANTGELFF. DNA for the CDR3: TGTGCCAGCAGTCCCCCTAGCGCGAACACCGGGGAGCTGTTTTTT.

This clonotype showed up many times. The chain is built from TRBV27 and TRBJ1-1, with 9 positions matching TRBD1. V lost 6 bases to trimming and J lost 3 bases; unmatched junction nucleotides: 5. CDR3 length equals 14 residues. Germline CDR1 and CDR2: MNHEY and SMNVEV (reference sequence). In nucleotides, the CDR3 is TGTGCCAGCAGACTGACAGGGGGGTACACTGAAGCTTTCTTT. Amino acids: CASRLTGGYTEAFF.

In its sample, this clonotype was seen a few times. The chain uses TRBV4-2 and TRBJ2-5; 9 nucleotides align to TRBD2. CDR1 is LGHNA and CDR2 is YNFKEQ in the germline V gene. The CDR3 covers 15 residues. With V trimmed by 0 bases and J by 8 bases, 7 bases remained unmatched. The CDR3 coding sequence is TGTGCCAGCAGCCAAGAGTTAGCGGGAGCGGGAACCCAGTACTTC. It yields the protein CASSQELAGAGTQYF.

Many counts were recorded for this clonotype. The chain links TRBV29-1 to TRBJ2-5; 11 bases are shared with TRBD2. Looked up from germline, CDR1 is SQVTM and CDR2 is ANQGSEA. V was clipped by 5 bases and J by 0 bases; unmatched bases: 8. The CDR3 has 16 amino acids. The CDR3: CSVSGTSGSHQETQYF. CDR3 DNA sequence: TGCAGCGTTTCCGGGACTAGCGGTTCTCACCAAGAGACCCAGTACTTC.

In this sample, this clonotype turned up many times. The chain joins TRBV7-6 to TRBJ2-1, with D possibly TRBD2 on 5 matching bases. V was cut by 5 bases and J by 9 bases, with 14 bases left in between. The CDR3 loop spans 13 amino acids. Looked up from germline, CDR1 is SGHVS and CDR2 is FNYEAQ. CDR3 protein: CASSLARASEQFF. The CDR3 DNA sequence: TGTGCCAGCAGCCTCGCGAGGGCCTCTGAGCAGTTCTTC. Full variable domain (rest looked up from reference TRBV7-6 and TRBJ2-1): GAGVSQSPRYKVTKRGQDVALRCDPISGHVSLYWYRQALGQGPEFLTYFNYEAQQDKSGLPNDRFSAERPEGSISTLTIQRTEQRDSAMYRCASSLARASEQFFGPGTRLTVL.

This clonotype has a handful of counts. The gene calls are TRBV20-1 and TRBJ1-1; D remains unclear. The CDR3 is 12 residues long. V shed 1 base and J shed 0 bases, with 3 bases lying between them. CDR1 and CDR2 from the germline V gene are DFQATT and SNEGSKA (reference sequence). CDR3 DNA sequence: TGCAGTGCTAGAGGTATGAACACTGAAGCTTTCTTT. Translating it yields CSARGMNTEAFF.

The genes are TRBV27 and TRBJ1-5; no clear D gene. Germline CDR1 MNHEY, CDR2 SMNVEV (reference sequence). Between the trimmed V and J ends, which lost 0 bases and 3 bases, there was a span of 9 bases. This CDR3 is built from 15 residues. CDR3 sequence reads: CASSLSAVTNQPQHF. In DNA form, the CDR3 reads TGTGCCAGCAGTTTATCAGCTGTAACCAATCAGCCCCAGCATTTT.